This T cell receptor beta chain was documented in a study of shared clonotypes between healthy human individuals. The wider study: Serving as donors were a couple of women and three men, whose ages spanned 18 to 49.

The assay was immunoSEQ multiplex PCR, and TCRdb's table has in-frame clones only and misses some. The sample holds 2,500,000 or so clones, 85% to 95% seen once. Donors comprised healthy HIV-negative adults lacking recent acute infections or vaccinations. Trimming took 4 bases from V and 8 from J, leaving 17 bases between them. The germline gives CDR1 SQVTM, CDR2 ANQGSEA. The CDR3 loop spans 13 amino acids. The specimen was naive CD4+ T cells from PBMCs. As for subset: CD45RA+ positively selected. The chain has TRBV29-1 and TRBJ1-2; possible D gene TRBD1, 5 bases. The TCR was taken from a man aged 18 to 29 in good health. Some clones in this sample may be carry-over from other donors' samples. CDR3 residues: CSVVSWAGQGYTF. The CDR3 coding sequence is TGCAGCGTTGTTTCTTGGGCAGGGCAGGGCTACACCTTC.